The rows below give T cell receptor beta chains drawn from one sample of a study of cytomegalovirus exposure and HLA in healthy donors. TCRdb's copy holds only in-frame clones and misses some; the assay was immunoSEQ multiplex PCR. The repertoire consists of around 67,000 clones, with 55% to 80% occurring once and the leading ten covering around 2.7%. The sample taken for sequencing was PBMCs. All receptors derive from a woman aged 50 to 60 in good health and CMV-seronegative. Both conserved end residues are part of each CDR3. The D gene is left open where the match is weak. Clone size is stated in some rows and not others, as once, few, many or a class when expanded.

d_call,clone_size,j_call,v_call,cdr3_aa,cdr3_nt
TRBD2,-,TRBJ2-7,TRBV6-5,CASSHTTSGTAEQYF,TGTGCCAGCAGTCACACGACTAGCGGGACCGCCGAGCAGTACTTC
-,-,TRBJ2-7,TRBV28,CASSSLTGSYEQYF,TGTGCCAGCAGTTCCCTGACAGGTTCCTACGAGCAGTACTTC
-,-,TRBJ1-5,TRBV7-2,CASSSEGTINQPQHF,TGTGCCAGCAGCTCAGAAGGGACTATAAATCAGCCCCAGCATTTT
TRBD1,-,TRBJ2-5,TRBV18,CASSPGQAYQETQYF,TGTGCCAGCTCACCGGGACAGGCCTACCAAGAGACCCAGTACTTC
TRBD1,few,TRBJ2-3,TRBV29-1,CSVPQGVRTDTQYF,TGCAGCGTCCCACAGGGGGTACGCACAGATACGCAGTATTTT
TRBD1,-,TRBJ1-4,TRBV5-8,CASSLETGTNEKLFF,TGTGCCAGCAGCTTGGAGACAGGGACTAATGAAAAACTGTTTTTT
-,-,TRBJ1-2,TRBV27,CASSFGREYGYTF,TGTGCCAGCAGTTTCGGACGGGAGTATGGCTACACCTTC
-,few,TRBJ1-1,TRBV7-2,CASSLGGRWNTEAFF,TGTGCCAGCAGCTTAGGGGGCAGGTGGAACACTGAAGCTTTCTTT
-,-,TRBJ2-7,TRBV7-9,CASSLAFGGIYEQYF,TGTGCCAGCAGCTTAGCGTTTGGGGGGATCTACGAGCAGTACTTC
TRBD1,many,TRBJ1-4,TRBV4-3,CASSQDGAGGNEKLFF,TGCGCCAGCAGCCAAGATGGAGCAGGGGGGAATGAAAAACTGTTTTTT
TRBD1,-,TRBJ2-3,TRBV29-1,CSVEGTRDRGHTNTDTQYF,TGCAGCGTTGAGGGGACCCGGGACAGGGGGCACACTAACACAGATACGCAGTATTTT
-,-,TRBJ2-7,TRBV7-2,CASSLRGFYEQYF,TGTGCCAGCAGCCTACGAGGCTTCTACGAGCAGTACTTC
TRBD2,once,TRBJ2-5,TRBV7-9,CASSYGLAGGPDF,TGTGCCAGCAGCTATGGACTAGCGGGAGGGCCAGACTTC
TRBD1,few,TRBJ1-5,TRBV19,CASSFWGAGGKQPQHF,TGTGCCAGTAGCTTTTGGGGGGCAGGGGGAAAACAGCCCCAGCATTTT
-,-,TRBJ2-7,TRBV15,CATSREVDRYPYEQYF,TGTGCCACCAGCAGAGAGGTTGACAGGTACCCCTACGAGCAGTACTTC
-,-,TRBJ2-1,TRBV7-3,CASSLNSPSYNEQFF,TGTGCCAGCAGCTTAAATAGCCCCTCCTACAATGAGCAGTTCTTC
-,-,TRBJ1-1,TRBV19,CASSPYAGMNTEAFF,TGTGCCAGTAGTCCCTATGCGGGGATGAACACTGAAGCTTTCTTT
-,-,TRBJ1-1,TRBV25-1,CASSPHSLNTEAFF,TGTGCCAGCAGTCCACACAGCCTGAACACTGAAGCTTTCTTT
-,few,TRBJ1-2,TRBV28,CASSLRGYDYGYTF,TGTGCCAGCAGTTTACGGGGGTATGACTATGGCTACACCTTC
-,-,TRBJ1-1,TRBV7-2,CASSLLISAEAFF,TGTGCCAGCAGCCTGCTGATTAGCGCTGAAGCTTTCTTT
-,-,TRBJ1-4,TRBV4-1,CASSQAAETGPNEKLFF,TGCGCCAGCAGCCAAGCGGCAGAGACAGGACCAAATGAAAAACTGTTTTTT
-,-,TRBJ2-7,TRBV19,CASSISPGAYEQYF,TGTGCCAGTAGTATATCACCGGGGGCCTACGAGCAGTACTTC
TRBD1,-,TRBJ1-2,TRBV28,CALRDRGMNYGYTF,TGTGCCCTTCGGGACAGGGGAATGAACTATGGCTACACCTTC
TRBD1,once,TRBJ1-2,TRBV7-9,CASSMDRGLWYGYTF,TGTGCCAGCAGCATGGACAGGGGTTTATGGTATGGCTACACCTTC
-,-,TRBJ1-2,TRBV28,CASSSPQGIDYGYTF,TGTGCCAGCAGTTCCCCCCAGGGGATAGACTATGGCTACACCTTC
TRBD2,-,TRBJ2-5,TRBV6-5,CASSYTGLAGSETQYF,TGTGCCAGCAGTTACACGGGACTAGCGGGATCAGAGACCCAGTACTTC
TRBD2,-,TRBJ2-5,TRBV28,CASRRLAGVETQYF,TGTGCCAGCCGGAGACTAGCGGGAGTTGAGACCCAGTACTTC
-,few,TRBJ1-5,TRBV19,CASKTGLTLNQPQHF,TGTGCCAGTAAAACCGGACTGACGCTCAATCAGCCCCAGCATTTT
TRBD2,few,TRBJ2-1,TRBV29-1,CSVASGSFTEQFF,TGCAGCGTTGCGAGCGGGAGTTTTACTGAGCAGTTCTTC
TRBD1,-,TRBJ2-7,TRBV7-6,CASSLDRGPYEQYF,TGTGCCAGCAGCTTAGACAGGGGCCCCTACGAGCAGTACTTC
-,once,TRBJ2-3,TRBV7-3,CASSLTQGSTDTQYF,TGTGCCAGCAGCTTAACCCAGGGTAGCACAGATACGCAGTATTTT
TRBD2,few,TRBJ2-3,TRBV10-3,CAISGLAGFTDTQYF,TGTGCCATCAGTGGGCTAGCGGGATTTACAGATACGCAGTATTTT
TRBD1,-,TRBJ1-4,TRBV30,CAWSRGGQGNEKLFF,TGTGCCTGGAGTCGCGGGGGACAGGGGAATGAAAAACTGTTTTTT
-,-,TRBJ1-5,TRBV30,CAWKGQGNQPQHF,TGTGCCTGGAAGGGTCAGGGGAATCAGCCCCAGCATTTT
TRBD1,-,TRBJ1-2,TRBV28,CASSRQGRGNYGYTF,TGTGCCAGCAGTAGACAGGGGCGAGGGAACTATGGCTACACCTTC
-,few,TRBJ1-1,TRBV4-3,CASSQDSLASLGGVGNTEAFF,TGCGCCAGCAGCCAAGATAGCTTGGCGTCCTTAGGAGGGGTGGGCAACACTGAAGCTTTCTTT
TRBD2,-,TRBJ2-5,TRBV4-1,CASSQSPAGIKETQYF,TGCGCCAGCAGCCAGTCCCCAGCGGGAATTAAAGAGACCCAGTACTTC
-,-,TRBJ2-7,TRBV28,CASSSTGTDIYEQYF,TGTGCCAGCAGTAGTACCGGGACTGACATTTACGAGCAGTACTTC
-,-,TRBJ2-7,TRBV5-6,CASSSLEYEQYF,TGTGCCAGCAGCTCACTCGAGTACGAGCAGTACTTC
TRBD2,-,TRBJ2-3,TRBV5-4,CASSLDGGSTDTQYF,TGTGCCAGCAGCTTGGACGGGGGGAGCACAGATACGCAGTATTTT
TRBD2,-,TRBJ2-5,TRBV19,CASTPTGGTVETQYF,TGTGCCAGTACCCCGACGGGAGGGACGGTAGAGACCCAGTACTTC
TRBD1,-,TRBJ1-1,TRBV4-2,CASSQLGRGPMNTEAFF,TGTGCCAGCAGCCAACTCGGCAGGGGGCCGATGAACACTGAAGCTTTCTTT
-,-,TRBJ1-2,TRBV13,CASSLRESDLYGYTF,TGTGCCAGCAGCCTCCGGGAGAGCGACCTCTATGGCTACACCTTC
-,-,TRBJ2-5,TRBV18,CASSTSFRGQETQYF,TGTGCCAGCTCAACATCATTCCGGGGCCAAGAGACCCAGTACTTC
TRBD1,-,TRBJ2-5,TRBV5-1,CASSLRTGVETQYF,TGCGCCAGCAGCTTACGGACAGGGGTAGAGACCCAGTACTTC
TRBD1,-,TRBJ1-2,TRBV11-3,CASSYRGSYGYTF,TGTGCCAGCAGCTACAGGGGTAGTTATGGCTACACCTTC
-,-,TRBJ1-1,TRBV7-9,CASSLEVGAEAFF,TGTGCCAGCAGCTTAGAAGTGGGAGCTGAAGCTTTCTTT
TRBD1,-,TRBJ1-3,TRBV28,CDSRSSRQGASGNTIYF,TGTGACAGCAGGAGTTCTAGACAGGGCGCCTCTGGAAACACCATATATTTT
TRBD2,few,TRBJ2-7,TRBV27,CASSSRTSGNYEQYF,TGTGCCAGCAGTTCCCGGACTAGCGGGAACTACGAGCAGTACTTC
TRBD2,once,TRBJ2-5,TRBV4-3,CASSQGSGRVGETQYF,TGCGCCAGCAGCCAGGGTAGCGGGAGAGTAGGAGAGACCCAGTACTTC
TRBD1,once,TRBJ2-5,TRBV2,CASSEWDRGVRETQYF,TGTGCCAGCAGTGAATGGGACAGGGGGGTGAGGGAGACCCAGTACTTC
-,-,TRBJ1-5,TRBV6-1,CASSAFVIGDQPQHF,TGTGCCAGCAGTGCATTCGTAATCGGGGATCAGCCCCAGCATTTT
-,few,TRBJ2-1,TRBV4-3,CASSQEAGAQFF,TGCGCCAGCAGCCAAGAGGCGGGGGCGCAGTTCTTC
TRBD1,few,TRBJ1-3,TRBV15,CATTIQGASTIYF,TGTGCCACCACCATACAGGGGGCAAGCACCATATATTTT
TRBD1,few,TRBJ2-4,TRBV7-2,CASSVPGQGAKNIQYF,TGTGCCAGCAGCGTTCCGGGACAGGGGGCGAAAAACATTCAGTACTTC
TRBD1,-,TRBJ2-7,TRBV9,CASSRTGQGREQYF,TGTGCCAGCAGTAGGACGGGACAGGGCCGGGAGCAGTACTTC
TRBD1,-,TRBJ2-7,TRBV7-2,CASSLDRGGPYEQYF,TGTGCCAGCAGCTTGGACAGGGGGGGTCCTTACGAGCAGTACTTC
-,-,TRBJ1-4,TRBV27,CASSLVGGARNLFF,TGTGCCAGCAGTTTAGTAGGAGGGGCTCGAAATCTGTTTTTT
-,few,TRBJ1-2,TRBV5-8,CASSLPGYGYTF,TGTGCCAGCAGCCTCCCGGGATATGGCTACACCTTC
TRBD2,-,TRBJ2-7,TRBV6-5,CASSSLAGGAYEQYF,TGTGCCAGCAGTTCTCTAGCGGGAGGGGCCTACGAGCAGTACTTC